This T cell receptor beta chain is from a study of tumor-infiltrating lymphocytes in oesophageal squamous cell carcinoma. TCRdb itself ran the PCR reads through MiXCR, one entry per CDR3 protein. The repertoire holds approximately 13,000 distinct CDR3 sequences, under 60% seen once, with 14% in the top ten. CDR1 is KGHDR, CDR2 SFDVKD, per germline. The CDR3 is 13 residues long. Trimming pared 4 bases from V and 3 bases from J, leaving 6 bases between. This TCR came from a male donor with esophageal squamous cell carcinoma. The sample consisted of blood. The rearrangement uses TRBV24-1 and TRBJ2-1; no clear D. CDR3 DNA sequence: TGTGCCACCAGTGACCCAATCTACAATGAGCAGTTCTTC. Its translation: CATSDPIYNEQFF.